This TCR beta chain came from a study of OX40 agonist ivuxolimab in advanced cancers. Note on this clone: Its specificity is unknown.

Generated by immunoSEQ multiplex PCR, the TCRdb table keeps only in-frame clones and is missing some. The table shows tens of thousands of clones, with 94% occurring only once. CDR1 and CDR2 from the germline V gene are MNHNS and SASEGT. The V end was cut by 7 bases, the J end by 4 bases, with 10 bases between. This CDR3 spans 12 amino acids. Notes on the study in general: Dosing at 0.1 to 3.0 mg/kg was accompanied by clonal expansion of CD4+ and CD8+ blood T cells by week 6.

The chain recombines TRBV6-1 with TRBJ1-1, with D possibly TRBD1 on 5 matching bases. The sequence derives from an adult with an advanced solid tumor such as melanoma, head and neck, liver or kidney cancer. Sequenced here: CD4+ or CD8+ T cells sorted from blood, sampled in a trial of the OX40 agonist ivuxolimab. CDR3 sequence reads: CASIWGGTEAFF. The CDR3 nucleotides read TGTGCCAGCATATGGGGCGGCACTGAAGCTTTCTTT.